Here is one T cell receptor beta chain with its context. Its antigen is currently unknown. This sample is part of a study of human CD8 memory T cell subsets. Study-level points and caveats: Precursor exhausted T cells appeared less diverse than stem-like memory T cells according to Chao1 estimates.

UMI-labeled 5' RACE was used to make TCR beta libraries. TCRdb derives one entry per CDR3 protein from the 5' RACE reads, leaving out DNA. The sample holds several thousand distinct CDR3 sequences. The CDR3 covers 19 residues. Germline CDR1 MNHEY, CDR2 SVGEGT. Early memory CD8+ T cells that were CCR7+ PD-1+ TIGIT+ and had exhausted-like traits were the TPEX cells. The study used negative magnetic separation to enrich total CD8+ T cells. The chain recombines TRBV6-2 or TRBV6-3 with TRBJ2-1; TCRdb indicates TRBD2, and absent DNA this call remains unverified. What was sequenced was CD8+ T cells from PBMCs. The receptor comes from a human donor in good health. CDR3 sequence: CASSYGLAGVLGSYNEQFF.